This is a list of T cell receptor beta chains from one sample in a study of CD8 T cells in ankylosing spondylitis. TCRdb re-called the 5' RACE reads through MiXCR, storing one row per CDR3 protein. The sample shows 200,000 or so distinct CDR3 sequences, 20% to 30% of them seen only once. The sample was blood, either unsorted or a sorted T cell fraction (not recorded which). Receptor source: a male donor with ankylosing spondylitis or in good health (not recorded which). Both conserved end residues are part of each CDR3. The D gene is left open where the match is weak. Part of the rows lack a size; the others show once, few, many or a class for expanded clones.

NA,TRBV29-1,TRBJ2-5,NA,TGCAGCGTTGGTCGACACCAAGAGACCCAGTACTTC,CSVGRHQETQYF
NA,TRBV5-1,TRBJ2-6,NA,TGCGCCAGCAGCTTTTTTACTATCTCTGGGGCCAACGTCCTGACTTTC,CASSFFTISGANVLTF
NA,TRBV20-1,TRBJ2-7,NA,TGCAGTGCTAGAGAGGTCTCCTACGAGCAGTACTTC,CSAREVSYEQYF
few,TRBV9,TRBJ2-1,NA,TGTGCCAGCAGCCCAAGACAGCCCAGCTCCTACAATGAGCAGTTCTTC,CASSPRQPSSYNEQFF
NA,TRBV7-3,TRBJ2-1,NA,TGTGCCAGCAGCCGAGAGGCCACAATGTACAATGAGCAGTTCTTC,CASSREATMYNEQFF
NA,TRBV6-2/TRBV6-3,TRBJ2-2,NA,TGTGCCAGCAGTTACGGGGGGATGACCGGGGAGCTGTTTTTT,CASSYGGMTGELFF
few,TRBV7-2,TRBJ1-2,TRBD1,TGTGCCAGCAGCGTACAGGGGGTTGGTTATGGCTACACCTTC,CASSVQGVGYGYTF
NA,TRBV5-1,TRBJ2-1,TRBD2,TGCGCCAGCAGCTCAGGACTAGTGGGCAATGAGCAGTTCTTC,CASSSGLVGNEQFF
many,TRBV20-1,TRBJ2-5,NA,TGCAGTGCTAGAGGAGTTCGCGAAGAGACCCAGTACTTC,CSARGVREETQYF
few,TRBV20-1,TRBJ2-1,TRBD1,TGCAGTGCGAGATACAGGGGGCGCCCCTACAATGAGCAGTTCTTC,CSARYRGRPYNEQFF
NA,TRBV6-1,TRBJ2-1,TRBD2,TGTGCCAGCAGCAGAACAGTTAGTGCGGGAGGGCCGCGGAATGAGCAGTTCTTC,CASSRTVSAGGPRNEQFF
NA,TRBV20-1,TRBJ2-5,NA,TGCAGTGCTAGCGTGACGGTCGAAGAGACCCAGTACTTC,CSASVTVEETQYF
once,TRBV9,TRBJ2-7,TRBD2,TGTGCCAGCAGCGTGCTGCGGGAGACTCTCTACGAGCAGTACTTC,CASSVLRETLYEQYF
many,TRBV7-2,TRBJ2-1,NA,TGTGCCAGCAGTCGAGGACGGGTATCCTACAATGAGCAGTTCTTC,CASSRGRVSYNEQFF
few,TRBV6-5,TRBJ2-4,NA,TGTGCCAGCAGTTCGAGGCAGAATTTAGCCAAAAACATTCAGTACTTC,CASSSRQNLAKNIQYF
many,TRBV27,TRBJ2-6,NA,TGTGCCAGCAGTTCGAGGGTGGCTGGGGCCAACGTCCTGACTTTC,CASSSRVAGANVLTF
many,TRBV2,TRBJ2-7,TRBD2,TGTGCCAGCAGTGCGAAACGGTGGACTAGCGGGACTTGGGATAACCTCTTGAGGTACGAGCAGTACTTC,CASSAKRWTSGTWDNLLRYEQYF
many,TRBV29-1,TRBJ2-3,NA,TGCAGCGTTGAAGATCCTGGAGATACGCAGTATTTT,CSVEDPGDTQYF
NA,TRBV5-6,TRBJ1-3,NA,TGTGCCAGCAGCTCCTTTGGAAACACCATATATTTT,CASSSFGNTIYF
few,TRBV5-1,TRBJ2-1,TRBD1,TGCGCCAGCAGCTGGGGGCGGACAGGGGGCTTGGGCAATGAGCAGTTCTTC,CASSWGRTGGLGNEQFF
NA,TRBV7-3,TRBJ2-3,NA,TGTGCCAGCAGCTTATTTCGGGATACAGATACGCAGTATTTT,CASSLFRDTDTQYF
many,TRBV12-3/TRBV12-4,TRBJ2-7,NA,TGTGCCAGCAGTTCGGGACCCACCCTGTACTTC,CASSSGPTLYF
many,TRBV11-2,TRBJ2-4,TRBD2,TGTGCCAGCAGGGGGGGGACTAGCGGGCGCGCCGGAGCCAAAAACATTCAGTACTTC,CASRGGTSGRAGAKNIQYF
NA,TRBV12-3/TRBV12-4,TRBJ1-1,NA,TGTGCCAGCAGTACCAGTAGATTGGGGGCTCAGTACACTGAAGCTTTCTTT,CASSTSRLGAQYTEAFF